This T cell receptor (beta chain) emerged from a study of blood T cell repertoires in COVID-19. Trimming pared 6 bases from V and 4 bases from J, leaving 16 bases between. Germline CDR1 and CDR2: LNHDA and SQIVND (reference sequence). The CDR3 is made up of 14 amino acids. Generated by immunoSEQ multiplex PCR, the TCRdb table keeps only in-frame clones and is missing some. This table has about 220,000 clones, roughly 87% appearing once. The material sequenced was peripheral blood. The chain is built from TRBV19 and TRBJ2-7; a weak D match, TRBD2 (6 bases). This receptor was taken from a man aged 35 to 55 with active or convalescent COVID-19. The CDR3 region is CASSPWGEWYEQYF. CDR3 nucleotides: TGTGCCAGTAGCCCCTGGGGGGAGTGGTACGAGCAGTACTTC.